Presented here are 17 T cell receptor beta chains from one specimen sequenced in a study of Ad26.COV2.S vaccination and SARS-CoV-2 variants. Here immunoSEQ multiplex PCR was the method, and the copy in TCRdb shows in-frame clones only, minus some. The sample holds a few hundred thousand clones, about 90% seen once. Treatment: 15 to 20 received Ad26.COV2.S at low or high dose, single or two shots; roughly 5 received placebo; per-sample allocation not given. Sampling happened 63 days after the first vaccine or placebo injection. This specimen consisted of peripheral blood, obtained in a trial of Ad26.COV2.S vaccine versus placebo. The receptors shown here come from a person between 18 and 59 years old who received the Ad26.COV2.S COVID-19 vaccine or a placebo.

The chain employs TRBV7-2 and TRBJ1-2, with 7 positions matching TRBD1. The CDR3 is 14 residues long. Trimming removed 5 bases from V and 4 bases from J; junction bases left unmatched: 7. Germline CDR1 reads SGHTA; CDR2 reads FQGNSA. CDR3 protein: CASSPQTGIYGYTF. Written as DNA, the CDR3 is TGTGCCAGCAGCCCCCAGACAGGGATCTATGGCTACACCTTC.

This clone has a handful of counts. The chain uses TRBV7-9 and TRBJ1-1; no clear D gene. This CDR3 spans 16 amino acids. Trimming cost V 2 bases and J 1 base, with 14 bases left between them. Germline V gene data show CDR1 as SEHNR and CDR2 as FQNEAQ (reference sequence). The CDR3 loop reads CASSLPGSSGNTEAFF. CDR3 DNA sequence: TGTGCCAGCAGCTTACCTGGCAGTTCTGGGAACACTGAAGCTTTCTTT.

This clone has only one observation. The chain employs TRBV24-1 and TRBJ2-3; 8 bases fit TRBD1. From germline, CDR1 is KGHDR and CDR2 SFDVKD. This CDR3 is built from 16 residues. Trimming took 4 bases from V and 2 from J; bases not matched to a gene: 7. The CDR3 protein is CATSDPQGDVTDTQYF. In DNA form, the CDR3 reads TGTGCCACCAGTGACCCACAGGGGGATGTCACAGATACGCAGTATTTT.

This chain connects TRBV5-1 to TRBJ2-1; D perhaps matches TRBD1 (5 bases). The CDR3 runs to 17 residues. V was trimmed by 0 bases and J by 0 bases, leaving 13 bases between them. Per germline, CDR1 SGHRS and CDR2 YFSETQ. The CDR3 DNA is TGCGCCAGCAGCTTGGACGAAAGGGGCTTCTCCTACAATGAGCAGTTCTTC. Its protein product is CASSLDERGFSYNEQFF.

This clone came up once. The chain has TRBV19 and TRBJ1-4; D gene ambiguous. This CDR3 is 13 amino acids long. Trimming left V 3 bases short and J 13 bases short, with 15 bases between. Germline CDR1 is LNHDA and CDR2 is SQIVND (reference sequence). CDR3 protein: CASSIDWPPRLFF. CDR3 nucleotides: TGTGCCAGTAGTATTGATTGGCCACCTCGACTGTTTTTT.

The rearrangement joins TRBV24-1 to TRBJ1-1; D possibly corresponds to TRBD1 (5 bases). CDR3 size: 14 residues. V shed 4 bases and J shed 1 base, with 9 bases lying between them. Germline CDR1 and CDR2: KGHDR and SFDVKD. CDR3: CATSESGGNTEAFF. CDR3 bases: TGTGCCACCAGTGAGAGTGGGGGGAACACTGAAGCTTTCTTT.

The chain has TRBV27 and TRBJ2-3; TRBD1 is a possible D gene (6 bases). The germline V gene encodes CDR1 MNHEY and CDR2 SMNVEV (reference sequence). The CDR3 spans 17 residues. The germline V and J ends were trimmed by 6 bases and 3 bases, with 22 bases remaining between them. CDR3: CASSLETGHLRTDTQYF. Written as DNA, the CDR3 is TGTGCCAGCAGCCTAGAGACAGGCCATCTCCGAACAGATACGCAGTATTTT.

The chain has TRBV2 and TRBJ2-5, with TRBD2 matching 8 bases. V dropped 11 bases and J dropped 2; count of bases not matched to a gene: 10. Looked up from germline, CDR1 is SNHLY and CDR2 is FYNNEI. This CDR3 spans 14 amino acids. The CDR3 coding sequence is TGTGCCTCGAAGCGCGGGGGGACGCAAGAGACCCAGTACTTC. It specifies CASKRGGTQETQYF.

The rearrangement uses TRBV7-9 and TRBJ2-5; 10 positions match TRBD2. The CDR3 has 16 residues. In germline, CDR1 is SEHNR, CDR2 FQNEAQ (reference sequence). Trimming at V came to 4 bases and at J to 1 base, leaving 6 bases not matched to a gene. In nucleotides, the CDR3 is TGTGCCAGCAGCTACACTAGCGGGGCCTTCCAAGAGACCCAGTACTTC. Amino acid sequence: CASSYTSGAFQETQYF.

This sequence joins TRBV4-3 and TRBJ2-1, with TRBD1 matching 8 bases. The J segment lost 4 bases and the V segment lost 0 bases, leaving 5 bases of the junction unmatched. The CDR3 has 16 residues. Germline V gene data show CDR1 as LGHNA and CDR2 as YSLEER. The CDR3 nucleotides are TGCGCCAGCAGCCAAGAATCGACAGGGGTTTACAATGAGCAGTTCTTC. Amino acid sequence: CASSQESTGVYNEQFF.

A word on this clone: Other DNA sequences in the sample encode the same CDR3. The J gene is TRBJ2-7, the V gene TRBV30; TRBD1 matches at 8 bases. The V and J ends lost 0 bases and 2 bases, in that order; junction bases with no gene match: 6. Germline V CDR1 and CDR2: GTSNPN, SVGIG (reference sequence). The CDR3 is 15 amino acids. The CDR3: CAWSVLAGGTYEQYF. The CDR3 region has the DNA TGTGCCTGGAGTGTACTGGCAGGGGGCACCTACGAGCAGTACTTC.

The V and J genes are TRBV5-1 and TRBJ2-5, with D perhaps TRBD1 or TRBD2 (6 bases each). V lost 5 bases, J lost 0 bases, and 17 bases lay in between. The CDR3 is made up of 16 amino acids. Germline V lookup: CDR1 SGHRS, CDR2 YFSETQ. The DNA of the CDR3 is TGCGCCAGCAGACCGGGGGCCCCATTGTACCAAGAGACCCAGTACTTC. It codes for CASRPGAPLYQETQYF. The whole variable domain, filled in from reference TRBV5-1 and TRBJ2-5, reads KAGVTQTPRYLIKTRGQQVTLSCSPISGHRSVSWYQQTPGQGLQFLFEYFSETQRNKGNFPGRFSGRQFSNSRSEMNVSTLELGDSALYLCASRPGAPLYQETQYFGPGTRLLVL.

The rearrangement uses TRBV9 and TRBJ1-1, with D tentatively TRBD1 (5 bases). This CDR3 has 14 amino acids. Germline V CDR1 and CDR2: SGDLS, YYNGEE. V was cut by 4 bases and J by 4 bases, with 14 bases left in between. CDR3 residues: CASSPRWGVTEAFF. CDR3 DNA sequence: TGTGCCAGCAGCCCCCGATGGGGGGTCACTGAAGCTTTCTTT.

CDR3: CASSLGLLGTQYF. As DNA, the CDR3 is TGTGCCAGCAGCCTAGGACTCCTGGGGACCCAGTACTTC. The chain combines TRBV7-2 with TRBJ2-5; the D gene is possibly TRBD2 (5 bases). Germline values: CDR1 SGHTA, CDR2 FQGNSA. CDR3 length equals 13 residues. Trimming took 5 bases from V and 7 from J, leaving 14 bases between them.

J is TRBJ1-5 and V is TRBV3-1 (or the pseudogene TRBV3-2), with TRBD1 as a possible D gene (6 bases). The V gene's germline CDR1 is LGHDT and CDR2 YNNKEL (reference sequence). This CDR3 is 17 amino acids long. The V end was cut by 4 bases, the J end by 4 bases, with 20 bases between. CDR3 in amino acids: CASSPHPPDSMNQPQHF. The DNA of the CDR3 is TGTGCCAGCAGCCCTCACCCCCCGGACAGTATGAATCAGCCCCAGCATTTT.

The V call is TRBV7-9, the J call TRBJ2-1, with D possibly being TRBD1 or TRBD2 (6 bases each). Germline V lookup: CDR1 SEHNR, CDR2 FQNEAQ (reference sequence). Trimming stripped 6 bases from V and 0 bases from J, with 15 bases between. The CDR3 contains 16 residues. The CDR3 nucleotides read TGTGCCAGCAGGATAAGGGGGGAGAGCTCCTACAATGAGCAGTTCTTC. Protein sequence: CASRIRGESSYNEQFF.

The rearrangement joins TRBV24-1 to TRBJ2-5, with 8 nucleotides matching TRBD1. Trimming took 3 bases from V and 5 from J; bases not matched to a gene: 7. There are 15 residues in the CDR3. Germline V CDR1 and CDR2: KGHDR, SFDVKD. The CDR3 reads CATSDPRTGMETQYF. The DNA of the CDR3 is TGTGCCACCAGTGATCCCCGGACAGGGATGGAGACCCAGTACTTC.